The sequence of this TCR beta chain was determined in a study of T-cell reconstitution after alpha-beta-depleted transplantation in children. The study's findings and limits: Surviving recipient T cells and thymic progenitors accounted for the high day-60 TCRbeta diversity observed in some patients. A year post-transplant, T-cell counts and diversity derived mostly from newly produced T cells. About two months after transplant, alpha-beta T cells reportedly came from several hundred expanded graft clones.

Construction of the TCRbeta library involved unique molecular identifiers. TCRdb re-analysed the PCR reads in MiXCR, keeping a single row per CDR3 protein. The sample shows hundreds of thousands of distinct CDR3 sequences, approximately 14% of them seen only once. This clonotype was seen more than once but under ten times. As yet, its antigen is unknown. Sequencing was performed on PBMCs, taken before TCRalphabeta/CD19-depleted stem cell transplant. The source of this sequence is a girl aged 2 to 9 with congenital amegakaryocytic thrombocytopenia, due to receive a stem cell transplant.

For the CDR3, the DNA is TGTGCCAGCAGTTTATTCGGGGGGAGAGGCACTGAAGCTTTCTTT. Translation gives CASSLFGGRGTEAFF. V usage is TRBV27 and J usage is TRBJ1-1; possibly TRBD1 for D (5 bases). Germline V lookup: CDR1 MNHEY, CDR2 SMNVEV (reference sequence). CDR3 length equals 15 residues. Between the trimmed V and J ends, which lost 1 base and 4 bases, there was a span of 13 bases.